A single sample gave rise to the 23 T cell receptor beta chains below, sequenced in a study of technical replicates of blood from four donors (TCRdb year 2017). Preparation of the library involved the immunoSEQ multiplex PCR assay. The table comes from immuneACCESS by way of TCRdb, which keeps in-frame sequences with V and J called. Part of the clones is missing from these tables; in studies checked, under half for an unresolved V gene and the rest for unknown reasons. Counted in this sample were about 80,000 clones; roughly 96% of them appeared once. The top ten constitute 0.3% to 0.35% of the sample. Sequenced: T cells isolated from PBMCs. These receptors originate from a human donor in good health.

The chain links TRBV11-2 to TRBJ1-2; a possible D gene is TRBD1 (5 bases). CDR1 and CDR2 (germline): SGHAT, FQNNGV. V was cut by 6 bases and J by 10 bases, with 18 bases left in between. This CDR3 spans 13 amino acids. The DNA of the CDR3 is TGTGCCAGCAGTAACAACGGCAGGGTTATCTACACCTTC. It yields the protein CASSNNGRVIYTF.

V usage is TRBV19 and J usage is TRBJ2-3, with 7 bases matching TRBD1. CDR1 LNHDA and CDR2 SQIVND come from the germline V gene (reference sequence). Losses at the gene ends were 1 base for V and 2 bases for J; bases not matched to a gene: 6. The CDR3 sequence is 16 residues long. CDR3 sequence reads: CASSIVGTAYTDTQYF. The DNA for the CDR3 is TGTGCCAGTAGTATAGTTGGGACAGCTTACACAGATACGCAGTATTTT.

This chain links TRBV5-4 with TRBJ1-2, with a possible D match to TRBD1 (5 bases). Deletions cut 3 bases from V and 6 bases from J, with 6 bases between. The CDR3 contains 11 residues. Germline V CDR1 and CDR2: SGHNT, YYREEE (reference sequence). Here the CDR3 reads CASSSGNGYTF. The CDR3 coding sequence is TGTGCCAGCAGCTCAGGGAATGGCTACACCTTC.

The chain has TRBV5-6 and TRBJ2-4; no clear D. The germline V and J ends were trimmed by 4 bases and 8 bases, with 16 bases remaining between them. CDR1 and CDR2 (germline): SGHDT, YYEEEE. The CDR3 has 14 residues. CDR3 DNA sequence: TGTGCCAGCAGCCCGACTCTATACGAAGACATTCAGTACTTC. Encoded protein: CASSPTLYEDIQYF. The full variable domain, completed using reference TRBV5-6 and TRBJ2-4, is DAGVTQSPTHLIKTRGQQVTLRCSPKSGHDTVSWYQQALGQGPQFIFQYYEEEERQRGNFPDRFSGHQFPNYSSELNVNALLLGDSALYLCASSPTLYEDIQYFGAGTRLSVL.

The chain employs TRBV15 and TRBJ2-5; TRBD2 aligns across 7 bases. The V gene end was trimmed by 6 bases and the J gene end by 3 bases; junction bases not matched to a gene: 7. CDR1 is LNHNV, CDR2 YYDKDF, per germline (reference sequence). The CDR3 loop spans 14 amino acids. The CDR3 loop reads CATSMAGAKETQYF. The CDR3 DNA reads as TGTGCCACCAGTATGGCGGGAGCTAAAGAGACCCAGTACTTC.

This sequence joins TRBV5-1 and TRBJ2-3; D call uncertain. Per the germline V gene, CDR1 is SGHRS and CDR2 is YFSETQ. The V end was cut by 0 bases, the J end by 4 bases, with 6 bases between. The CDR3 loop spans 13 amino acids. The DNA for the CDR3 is TGCGCCAGCAGCTTGGCATCCCCAGATACGCAGTATTTT. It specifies CASSLASPDTQYF.

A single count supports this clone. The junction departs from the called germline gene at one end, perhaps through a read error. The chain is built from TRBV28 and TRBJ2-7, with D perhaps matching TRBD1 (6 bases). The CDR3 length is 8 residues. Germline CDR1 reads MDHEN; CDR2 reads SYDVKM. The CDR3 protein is CASGLDSF. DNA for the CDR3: TGTGCCAGCGGCTTGGACAGCTTC.

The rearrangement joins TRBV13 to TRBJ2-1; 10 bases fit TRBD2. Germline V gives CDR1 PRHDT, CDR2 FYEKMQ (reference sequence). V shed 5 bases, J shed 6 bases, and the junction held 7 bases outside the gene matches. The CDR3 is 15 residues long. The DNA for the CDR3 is TGTGCCAGCAGCCCGGGACTAGCGTCACTCAATGAGCAGTTCTTC. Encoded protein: CASSPGLASLNEQFF.

The CDR3 coding sequence is TGTGCCAGCAGCTTAGGAGGATTAGCGGGTCAAAGCACAGATACGCAGTATTTT. The encoded protein is CASSLGGLAGQSTDTQYF. The chain recombines TRBV7-9 with TRBJ2-3, with 7 bases fitting TRBD2. CDR3 length: 18 residues. V lost 1 base and J lost 0; bases outside the gene matches: 10. Germline CDR1 SEHNR, CDR2 FQNEAQ (reference sequence).

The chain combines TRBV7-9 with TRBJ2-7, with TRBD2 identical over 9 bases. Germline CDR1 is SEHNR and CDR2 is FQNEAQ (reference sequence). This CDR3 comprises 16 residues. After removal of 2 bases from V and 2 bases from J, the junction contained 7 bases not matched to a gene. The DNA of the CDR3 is TGTGCCAGCAGCTTATCGGTTGAGCGGGAGGCCTACGAGCAGTACTTC. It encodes CASSLSVEREAYEQYF.

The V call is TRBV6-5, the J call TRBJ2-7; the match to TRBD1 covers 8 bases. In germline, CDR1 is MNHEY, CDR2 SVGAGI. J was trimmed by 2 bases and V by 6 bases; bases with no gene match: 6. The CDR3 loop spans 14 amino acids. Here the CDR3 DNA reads TGTGCCAGCAGCCCCGGACAGGGCACCTACGAGCAGTACTTC. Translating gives CASSPGQGTYEQYF.

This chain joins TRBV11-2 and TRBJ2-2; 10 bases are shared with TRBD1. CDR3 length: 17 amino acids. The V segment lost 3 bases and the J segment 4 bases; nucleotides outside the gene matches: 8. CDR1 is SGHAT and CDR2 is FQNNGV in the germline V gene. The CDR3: CASSLLSGTGVTGELFF. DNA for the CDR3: TGTGCCAGCAGCTTGTTATCCGGGACAGGGGTCACCGGGGAGCTGTTTTTT.

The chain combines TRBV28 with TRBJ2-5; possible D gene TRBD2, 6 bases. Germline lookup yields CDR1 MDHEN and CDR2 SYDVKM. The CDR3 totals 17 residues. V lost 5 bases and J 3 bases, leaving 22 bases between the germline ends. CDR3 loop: CASSPLLGGDPEETQYF. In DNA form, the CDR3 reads TGTGCCAGCAGTCCCCTTCTGGGGGGAGATCCAGAAGAGACCCAGTACTTC.

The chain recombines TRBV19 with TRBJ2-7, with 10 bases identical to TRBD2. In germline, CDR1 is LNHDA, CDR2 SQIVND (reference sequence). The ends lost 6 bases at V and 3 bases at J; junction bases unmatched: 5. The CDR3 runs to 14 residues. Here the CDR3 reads CASRPGLAHYEQYF. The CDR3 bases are TGTGCCAGTAGACCGGGACTAGCGCACTACGAGCAGTACTTC.

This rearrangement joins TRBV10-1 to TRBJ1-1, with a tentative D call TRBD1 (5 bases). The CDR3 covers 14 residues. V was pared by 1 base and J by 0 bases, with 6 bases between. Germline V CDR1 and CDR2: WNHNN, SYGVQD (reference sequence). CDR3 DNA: TGCGCCAGCAGTGAGTGGACAATGAACACTGAAGCTTTCTTT. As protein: CASSEWTMNTEAFF.

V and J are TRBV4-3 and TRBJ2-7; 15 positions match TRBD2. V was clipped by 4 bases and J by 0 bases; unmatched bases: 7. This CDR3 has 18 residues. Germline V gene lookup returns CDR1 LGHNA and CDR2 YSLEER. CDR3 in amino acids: CASSRGTSGGRTSYEQYF. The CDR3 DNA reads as TGCGCCAGCAGCCGAGGGACTAGCGGGGGGCGTACCTCCTACGAGCAGTACTTC.

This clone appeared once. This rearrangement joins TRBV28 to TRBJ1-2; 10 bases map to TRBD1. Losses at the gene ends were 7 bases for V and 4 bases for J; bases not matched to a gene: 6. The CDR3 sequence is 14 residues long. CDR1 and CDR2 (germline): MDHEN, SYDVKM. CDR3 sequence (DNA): TGTGCCAGCAATTCCGGGACAGGGGTCTATGGCTACACCTTC. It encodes CASNSGTGVYGYTF.

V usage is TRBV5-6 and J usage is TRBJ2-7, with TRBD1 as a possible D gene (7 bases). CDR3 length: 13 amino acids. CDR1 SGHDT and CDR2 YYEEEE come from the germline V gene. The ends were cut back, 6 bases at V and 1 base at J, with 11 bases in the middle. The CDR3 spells CASTQGGSYEQYF. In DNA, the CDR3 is TGTGCCAGCACCCAGGGGGGATCCTACGAGCAGTACTTC.

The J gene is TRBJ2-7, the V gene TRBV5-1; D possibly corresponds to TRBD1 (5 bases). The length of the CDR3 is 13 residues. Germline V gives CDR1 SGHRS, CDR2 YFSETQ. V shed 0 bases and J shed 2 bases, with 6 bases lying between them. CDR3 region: CASSLAGTYEQYF. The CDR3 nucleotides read TGCGCCAGCAGCTTGGCAGGGACCTACGAGCAGTACTTC.

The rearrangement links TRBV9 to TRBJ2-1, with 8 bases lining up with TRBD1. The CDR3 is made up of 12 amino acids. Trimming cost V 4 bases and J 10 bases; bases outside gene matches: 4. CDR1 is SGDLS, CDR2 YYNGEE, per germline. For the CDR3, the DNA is TGTGCCAGCAGCTCCGGGACAGGCGAGCAGTTCTTC. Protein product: CASSSGTGEQFF.

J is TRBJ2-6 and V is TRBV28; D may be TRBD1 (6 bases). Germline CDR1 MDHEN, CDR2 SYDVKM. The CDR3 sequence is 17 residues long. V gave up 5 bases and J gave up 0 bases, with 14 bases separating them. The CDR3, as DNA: TGTGCCAGCAGTACCGTGACAGGAGTCTCTGGGGCCAACGTCCTGACTTTC. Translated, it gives CASSTVTGVSGANVLTF.

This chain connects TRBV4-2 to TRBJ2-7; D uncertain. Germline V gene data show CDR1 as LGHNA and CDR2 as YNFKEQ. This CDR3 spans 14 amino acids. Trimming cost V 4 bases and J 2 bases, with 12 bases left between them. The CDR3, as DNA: TGTGCCAGCAGCCTCTCCAGCACAGCCTACGAGCAGTACTTC. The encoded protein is CASSLSSTAYEQYF.

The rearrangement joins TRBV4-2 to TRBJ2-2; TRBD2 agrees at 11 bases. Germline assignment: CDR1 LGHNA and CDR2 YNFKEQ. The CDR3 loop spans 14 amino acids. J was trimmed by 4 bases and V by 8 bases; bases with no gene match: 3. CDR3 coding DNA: TGTGCCAGCGGCACTAGCGGGGGCACCGGGGAGCTGTTTTTT. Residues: CASGTSGGTGELFF.